The T cell receptor beta chain under discussion was sequenced for a study of T cells in Graves' hyperthyroidism and ophthalmopathy. Study-level findings and limits: Median prediction lead before ophthalmopathy onset was 5 to 7.5 months with the model.

TCR beta CDR3 sequences were amplified from RNA transcripts. HTBI primers were employed in a first-round RT-PCR of the TCR CDR3. TCRdb itself ran the multiplex PCR reads through MiXCR, one entry per CDR3 protein. The sample carries approximately 370,000 distinct CDR3 sequences, about a sixth recorded once. The PBMCs studied were ones that came from 10 ml fresh peripheral blood. Losses at the gene ends were 8 bases for V and 13 bases for J; bases not matched to a gene: 16. The CDR3 has 16 amino acids. Germline V gives CDR1 LGHDT, CDR2 YNNKEL (reference sequence). This clonotype was counted only a few times. Its cognate antigen is unknown. A read error may be the cause here, since a much bigger clone is one base away.

This sequence was found in a woman in her 30s with Graves' hyperthyroidism that later progressed to Graves' ophthalmopathy. V is TRBV3-1 and J is TRBJ2-1; 14 bases align to TRBD2. The sample comprised blood. The CDR3 sequence: CASGLTNEGLAGDQFF. The CDR3 nucleotides are TGTGCCAGCGGCTTGACGAACGAGGGACTAGCGGGAGACCAGTTCTTC.